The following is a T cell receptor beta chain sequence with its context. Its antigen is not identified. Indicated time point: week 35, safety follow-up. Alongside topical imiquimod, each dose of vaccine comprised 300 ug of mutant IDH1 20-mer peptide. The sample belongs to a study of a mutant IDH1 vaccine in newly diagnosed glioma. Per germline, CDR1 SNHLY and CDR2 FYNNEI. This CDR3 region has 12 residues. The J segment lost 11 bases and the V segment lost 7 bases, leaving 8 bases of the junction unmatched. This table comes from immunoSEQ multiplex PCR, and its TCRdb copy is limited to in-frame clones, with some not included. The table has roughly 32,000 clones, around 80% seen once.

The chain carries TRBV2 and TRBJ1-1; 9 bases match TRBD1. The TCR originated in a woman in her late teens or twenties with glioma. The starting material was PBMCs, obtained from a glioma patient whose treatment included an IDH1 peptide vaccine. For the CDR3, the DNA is TGTGCCAGCACAGGACAGGGGTTTGACGCTTTCTTT. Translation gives CASTGQGFDAFF.